There are a few counts of the clone carrying this T cell receptor beta chain. The PCR ran on 60 Vbeta and 13 Jbeta primers. Clones were sequenced by immunoSEQ multiplex PCR, and TCRdb holds only the in-frame ones, with some missing. The sample holds some 100,000 clones, 84% seen once. These data originate in a study of cytomegalovirus exposure and HLA in healthy donors. The ends were cut back, 2 bases at V and 14 bases at J, with 24 bases in the middle. CDR1 and CDR2 (germline): MNHNS, SASEGT. CDR3 length: 16 amino acids. The sample comprised PBMCs. The origin of this receptor is a woman aged 18-29 years in good health and CMV-seronegative. The chain links TRBV6-1 to TRBJ1-4, with D perhaps TRBD1 (5 bases). The chain's CDR3 is CASSELLRISGGWLFF. CDR3 sequence (DNA): TGTGCCAGCAGTGAATTGCTTCGGATTTCGGGGGGTTGGCTGTTTTTT.